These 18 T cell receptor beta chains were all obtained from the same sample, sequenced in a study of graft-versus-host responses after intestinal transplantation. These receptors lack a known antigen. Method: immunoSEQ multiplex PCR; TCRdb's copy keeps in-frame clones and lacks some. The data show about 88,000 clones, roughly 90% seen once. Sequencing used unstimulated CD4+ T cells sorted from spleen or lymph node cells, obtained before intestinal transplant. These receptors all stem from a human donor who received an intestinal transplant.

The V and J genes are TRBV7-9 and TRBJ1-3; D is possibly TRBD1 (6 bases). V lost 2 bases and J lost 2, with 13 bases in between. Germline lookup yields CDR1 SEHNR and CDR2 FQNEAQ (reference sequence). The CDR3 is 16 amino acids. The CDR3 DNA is TGTGCCAGCAGCTTACCCGGGACACTGGCTGGAAACACCATATATTTT. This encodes CASSLPGTLAGNTIYF.

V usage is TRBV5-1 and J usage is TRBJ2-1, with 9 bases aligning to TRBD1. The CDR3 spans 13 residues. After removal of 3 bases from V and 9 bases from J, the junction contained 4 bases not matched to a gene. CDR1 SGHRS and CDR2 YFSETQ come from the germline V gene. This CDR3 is CASSSDRGSEQFF. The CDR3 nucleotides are TGCGCCAGCAGCTCGGACAGGGGAAGTGAGCAGTTCTTC.

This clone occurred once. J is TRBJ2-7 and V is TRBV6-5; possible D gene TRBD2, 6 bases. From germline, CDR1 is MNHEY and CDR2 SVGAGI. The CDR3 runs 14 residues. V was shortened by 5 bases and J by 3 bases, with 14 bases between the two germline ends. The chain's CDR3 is CASSKRETSYEQYF. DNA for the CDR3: TGTGCCAGCAGTAAGAGAGAGACTAGCTACGAGCAGTACTTC.

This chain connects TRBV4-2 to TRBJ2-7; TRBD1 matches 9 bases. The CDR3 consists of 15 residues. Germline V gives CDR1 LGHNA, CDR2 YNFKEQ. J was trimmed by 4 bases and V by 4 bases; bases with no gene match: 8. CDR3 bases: TGTGCCAGCAGCCTCGGCGGGACAGGGCTTTACGAGCAGTACTTC. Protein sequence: CASSLGGTGLYEQYF.

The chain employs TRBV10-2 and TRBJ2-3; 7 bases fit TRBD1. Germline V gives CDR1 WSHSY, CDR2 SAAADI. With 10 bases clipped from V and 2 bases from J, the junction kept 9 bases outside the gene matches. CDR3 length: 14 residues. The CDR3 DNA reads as TGCGCCACCCGTAAAGGGGGCGCCACAGATACGCAGTATTTT. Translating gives CATRKGGATDTQYF.

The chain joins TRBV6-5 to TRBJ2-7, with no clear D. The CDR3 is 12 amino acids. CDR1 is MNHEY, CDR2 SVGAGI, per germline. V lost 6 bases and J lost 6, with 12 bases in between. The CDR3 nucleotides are TGTGCCAGCAGGATCCGACCTGGCGAGCAGTACTTC. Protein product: CASRIRPGEQYF.

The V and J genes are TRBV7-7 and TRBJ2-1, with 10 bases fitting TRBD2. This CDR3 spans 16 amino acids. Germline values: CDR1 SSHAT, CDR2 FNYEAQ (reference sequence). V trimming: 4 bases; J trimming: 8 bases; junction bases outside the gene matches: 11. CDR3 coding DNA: TGTGCCAGCAGCTCGAACCCGATTAGCGGGAGGCATGAGCAGTTCTTC. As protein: CASSSNPISGRHEQFF. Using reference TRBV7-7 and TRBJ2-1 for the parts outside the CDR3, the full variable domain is GAGVSQSPRYKVTKRGQDVTLRCDPISSHATLYWYQQALGQGPEFLTYFNYEAQPDKSGLPSDRFSAERPEGSISTLTIQRTEQRDSAMYRCASSSNPISGRHEQFFGPGTRLTVL.

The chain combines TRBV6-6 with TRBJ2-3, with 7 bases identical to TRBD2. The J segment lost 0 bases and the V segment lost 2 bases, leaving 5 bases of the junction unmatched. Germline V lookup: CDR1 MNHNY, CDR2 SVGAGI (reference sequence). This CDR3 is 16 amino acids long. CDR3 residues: CASSYTGGWSTDTQYF. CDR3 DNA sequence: TGTGCCAGCAGTTACACCGGGGGGTGGAGCACAGATACGCAGTATTTT.

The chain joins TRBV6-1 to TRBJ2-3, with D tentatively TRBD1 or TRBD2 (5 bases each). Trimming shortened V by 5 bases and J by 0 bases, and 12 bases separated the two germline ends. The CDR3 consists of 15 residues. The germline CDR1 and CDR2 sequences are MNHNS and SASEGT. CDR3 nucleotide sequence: TGTGCCAGCAGTTTACGGGACGCCAGCACAGATACGCAGTATTTT. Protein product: CASSLRDASTDTQYF.

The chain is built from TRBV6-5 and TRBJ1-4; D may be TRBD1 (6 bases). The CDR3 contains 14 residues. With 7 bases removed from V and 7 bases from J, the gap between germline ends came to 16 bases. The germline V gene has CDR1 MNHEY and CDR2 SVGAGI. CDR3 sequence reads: CASMGASSGEKLFF. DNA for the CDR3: TGTGCCAGCATGGGGGCTAGCTCGGGTGAAAAACTGTTTTTT.

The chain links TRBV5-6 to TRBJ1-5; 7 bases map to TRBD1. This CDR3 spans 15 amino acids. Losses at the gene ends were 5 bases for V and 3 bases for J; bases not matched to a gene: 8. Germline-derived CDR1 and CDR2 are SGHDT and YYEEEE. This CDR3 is CASSLRGTVNQPQHF. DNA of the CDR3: TGTGCCAGCAGTCTCAGGGGGACGGTCAATCAGCCCCAGCATTTT.

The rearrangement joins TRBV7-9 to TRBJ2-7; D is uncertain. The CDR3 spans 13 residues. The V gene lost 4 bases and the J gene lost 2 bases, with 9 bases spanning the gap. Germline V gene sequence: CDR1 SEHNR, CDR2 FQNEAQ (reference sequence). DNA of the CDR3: TGTGCCAGCAGCTCCCGCCGGGCCTACGAGCAGTACTTC. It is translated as CASSSRRAYEQYF.

CDR3 sequence: CASSQDFVRTILYNEQFF. The DNA for the CDR3 is TGCGCCAGCAGCCAAGATTTCGTTAGGACTATTTTATACAATGAGCAGTTCTTC. This sequence joins TRBV4-1 and TRBJ2-1, with D maybe TRBD2 (6 bases). CDR1 and CDR2 (germline): MGHRA, YSYEKL. The CDR3 runs 18 residues. The germline V and J ends were trimmed by 0 bases and 4 bases, with 19 bases remaining between them.

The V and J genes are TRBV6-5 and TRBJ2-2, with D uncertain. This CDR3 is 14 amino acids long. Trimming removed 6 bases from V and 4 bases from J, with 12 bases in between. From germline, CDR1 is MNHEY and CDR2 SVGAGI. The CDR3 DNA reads TGTGCCAGCAGCCAGCAAAGACCCACCGGGGAGCTGTTTTTT. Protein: CASSQQRPTGELFF.

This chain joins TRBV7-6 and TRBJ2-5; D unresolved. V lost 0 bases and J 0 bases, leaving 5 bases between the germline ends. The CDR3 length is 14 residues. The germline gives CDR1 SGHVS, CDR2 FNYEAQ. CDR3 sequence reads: CASSLAADQETQYF. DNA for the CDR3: TGTGCCAGCAGCTTAGCGGCAGACCAAGAGACCCAGTACTTC.

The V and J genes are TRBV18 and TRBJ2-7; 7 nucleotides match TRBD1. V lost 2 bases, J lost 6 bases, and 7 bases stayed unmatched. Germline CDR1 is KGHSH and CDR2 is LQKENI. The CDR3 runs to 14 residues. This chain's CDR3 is CASSPRPDRFEQYF. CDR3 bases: TGTGCCAGCTCACCAAGACCGGACAGGTTCGAGCAGTACTTC.

The CDR3 sequence is CASSVRITDTQYF. The CDR3 bases are TGTGCCAGCAGCGTCAGAATCACAGATACGCAGTATTTT. The chain carries TRBV2 and TRBJ2-3; D is uncertain. The V end was cut by 6 bases, the J end by 2 bases, with 9 bases between. The germline gives CDR1 SNHLY, CDR2 FYNNEI. There are 13 residues in the CDR3.

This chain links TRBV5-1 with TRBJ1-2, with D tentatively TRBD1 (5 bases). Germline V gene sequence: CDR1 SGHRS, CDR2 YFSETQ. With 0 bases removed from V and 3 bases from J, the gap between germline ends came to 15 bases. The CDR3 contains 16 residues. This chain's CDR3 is CASSLDGGGGDYGYTF. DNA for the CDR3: TGCGCCAGCAGCTTGGATGGCGGGGGGGGAGACTATGGCTACACCTTC.